A single sample gave rise to the 5 T cell receptor beta chains below, sequenced in a study of shared clonotypes between healthy human individuals. The repertoire was sequenced with immunoSEQ multiplex PCR; TCRdb's copy has only in-frame clones and lacks some. This sample has about 2.3 million clones; 85% to 95% occur once, and the top ten carry 0.37%. Material: naive CD4+ T cells from PBMCs. Subset specified: CD45RA+ positively selected. Receptor source: a man aged 18 to 29 in good health. Some clones in this sample may be carry-over from other donors' samples.

J is TRBJ2-3 and V is TRBV5-1; 8 bases fit TRBD1. CDR1 and CDR2 (germline): SGHRS, YFSETQ. This CDR3 has 16 amino acids. The V segment lost 4 bases and the J segment 2 bases; nucleotides outside the gene matches: 9. The CDR3 spells CASSPVQGGDTDTQYF. The CDR3, as DNA: TGCGCCAGCAGCCCAGTACAGGGGGGAGACACAGATACGCAGTATTTT.

This clone was seen a few times. The gene calls are TRBV18 and TRBJ1-5, with 7 bases that match TRBD1. Germline values: CDR1 KGHSH, CDR2 LQKENI. Trimming cost V 6 bases and J 8 bases; bases outside gene matches: 7. The CDR3 contains 13 residues. CDR3 sequence (DNA): TGTGCCAGCTCGGGGGACAGAATAGAGCCCCAGCATTTT. Its protein is CASSGDRIEPQHF.

V usage is TRBV23-1 and J usage is TRBJ1-5; no clear D gene. TRBV23-1 belongs to the ORF category, with a function that is uncertain. V was cut by 6 bases and J by 2 bases, with 14 bases left in between. CDR3 length: 15 residues. This CDR3 is CASSQNRERNQPQHF. CDR3 bases: TGCGCCAGCAGCCAAAACCGGGAACGCAATCAGCCCCAGCATTTT.

The chain uses TRBV6-4 and TRBJ2-3, with TRBD2 matching over 9 bases. Germline CDR1 and CDR2: MRHNA and SNTAGT. The V segment lost 5 bases and the J segment 2 bases; nucleotides outside the gene matches: 5. This CDR3 is built from 15 residues. CDR3 nucleotides: TGTGCCAGCAGTCCTATAGCGGGAGCCACAGATACGCAGTATTTT. This sequence encodes CASSPIAGATDTQYF.

The rearrangement uses TRBV19 and TRBJ2-7, with D unresolved. V gave up 3 bases and J gave up 2 bases, with 14 bases separating them. There are 15 residues in the CDR3. Per germline, CDR1 LNHDA and CDR2 SQIVND (reference sequence). The CDR3 is CASSINKLSAYEQYF. CDR3 sequence (DNA): TGTGCCAGTAGTATTAACAAACTTTCCGCCTACGAGCAGTACTTC.